What follows is one T cell receptor beta chain and its context. Antigen specificity is unknown. The sample belongs to a study of cytomegalovirus exposure and HLA in healthy donors. Looked up from germline, CDR1 is SGHTA and CDR2 is FQGNSA. This CDR3 contains 17 residues. Trimming at V came to 1 base and at J to 6 bases, leaving 11 bases not matched to a gene. Study-wide results and caveats: Reportedly, fewer N-insertions than the roughly 690-donor mean appeared in an Asian-associated ancestry cluster in a later analysis. Available immune exposure information covered CMV serostatus only.

Use of 60 Vbeta and 13 Jbeta primers characterized the PCR. Repertoires were generated with immunoSEQ multiplex PCR, while TCRdb's copy carries only in-frame clones and drops some. Here the sample spans under 200,000 clones, around 80% being singletons. Sequenced sample: PBMCs. The chain uses TRBV7-2 and TRBJ2-2; 7 bases align to TRBD2. This receptor was taken from a man aged 35 to 55 in good health and CMV-seronegative. The CDR3 loop is CASSLEAGRPRAGELFF. The CDR3 DNA sequence: TGTGCCAGCAGCTTAGAAGCGGGACGACCCAGGGCCGGGGAGCTGTTTTTT.